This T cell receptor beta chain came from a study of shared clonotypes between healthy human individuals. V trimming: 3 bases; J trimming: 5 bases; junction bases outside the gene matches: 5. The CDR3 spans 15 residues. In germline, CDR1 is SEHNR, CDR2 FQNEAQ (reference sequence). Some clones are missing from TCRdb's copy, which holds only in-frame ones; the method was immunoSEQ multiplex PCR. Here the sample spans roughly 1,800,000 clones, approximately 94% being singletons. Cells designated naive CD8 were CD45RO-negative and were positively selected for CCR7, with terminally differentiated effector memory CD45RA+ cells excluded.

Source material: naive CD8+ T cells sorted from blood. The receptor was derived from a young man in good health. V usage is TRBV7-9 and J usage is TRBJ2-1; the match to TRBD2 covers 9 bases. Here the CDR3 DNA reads TGTGCCAGCAGCTTGGCTAGCGGGGATCACAATGAGCAGTTCTTC. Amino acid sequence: CASSLASGDHNEQFF.